This T cell receptor beta chain was sequenced in a study of regulatory T cells in long-lasting Graves disease. Study context: Persistent Graves' disease denoted over 5 years of antithyroid drugs plus positive TSH receptor antibodies.

Points from the study as a whole: Favored gene segments in persistent disease were TRBV28, TRBJ1-2 and TRBJ2-5.

Time point of the sample: persistent/refractory GD, antithyroid drugs over 5 years with positive TRAb. Making the TCR library involved RNA that had been extracted from PBMCs. The V segment lost 2 bases and the J segment 5 bases; nucleotides outside the gene matches: 14. This CDR3 comprises 18 residues. Germline loops: CDR1 SGHAT, CDR2 FQNNGV. This clonotype appeared a few times. Its antigen is still unknown. Both iRepertoire HTBI primers and Arm-PCR of CDR3 regions were used to build the TCR beta libraries. Under the authors' procedure: Sequenced samples collectively carried roughly 60 TRBV and some 15 TRBJ segments. TCRdb processed the multiplex PCR reads anew with MiXCR; each CDR3 protein has one entry. The V and J calls and clone size are TCRdb's, not the authors'. This sample has 650,000 to 850,000 distinct CDR3 sequences, with 25% to 30% found just once.

The specimen comprised peripheral blood mononuclear cells (PBMCs), sampled when the disease was refractory, from a patient treated with antithyroid drugs. The chain employs TRBV11-2 and TRBJ2-2; 7 bases agree with TRBD1. The receptor was derived from a female donor with Graves disease. The CDR3 DNA reads TGTGCCAGCAGCTTAATCACCCTGACAGGGCCGCGAACCGGGGAGCTGTTTTTT. Translation gives CASSLITLTGPRTGELFF.